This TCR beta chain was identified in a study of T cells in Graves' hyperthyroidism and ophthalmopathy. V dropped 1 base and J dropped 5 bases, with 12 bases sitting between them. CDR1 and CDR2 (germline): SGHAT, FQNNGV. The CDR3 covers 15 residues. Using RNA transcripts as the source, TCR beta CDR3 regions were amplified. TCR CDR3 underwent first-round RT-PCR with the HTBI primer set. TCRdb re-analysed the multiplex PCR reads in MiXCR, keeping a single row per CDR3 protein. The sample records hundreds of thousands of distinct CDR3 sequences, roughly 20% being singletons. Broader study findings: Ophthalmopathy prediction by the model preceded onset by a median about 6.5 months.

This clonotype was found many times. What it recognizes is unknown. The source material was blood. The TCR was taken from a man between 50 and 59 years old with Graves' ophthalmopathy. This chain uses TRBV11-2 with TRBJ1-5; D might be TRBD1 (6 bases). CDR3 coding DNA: TGTGCCAGCAGCTTAGCAGGGGCAAGCGATCAGCCCCAGCATTTT. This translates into CASSLAGASDQPQHF.